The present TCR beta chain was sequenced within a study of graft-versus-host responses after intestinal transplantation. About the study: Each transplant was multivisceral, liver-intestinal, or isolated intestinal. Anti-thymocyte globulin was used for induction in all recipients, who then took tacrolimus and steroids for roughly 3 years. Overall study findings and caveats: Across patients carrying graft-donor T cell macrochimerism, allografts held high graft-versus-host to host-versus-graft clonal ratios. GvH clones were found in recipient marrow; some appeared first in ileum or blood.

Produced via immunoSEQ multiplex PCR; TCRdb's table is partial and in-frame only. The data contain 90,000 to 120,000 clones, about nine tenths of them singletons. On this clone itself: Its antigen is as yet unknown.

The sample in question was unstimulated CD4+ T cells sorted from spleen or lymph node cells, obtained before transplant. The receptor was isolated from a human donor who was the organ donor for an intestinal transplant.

This chain's CDR3 is CASSLPGNAGELFF. CDR3 coding DNA: TGTGCCAGCAGCTTACCAGGGAATGCCGGGGAGCTGTTTTTT. The chain combines TRBV7-9 with TRBJ2-2, with a weak D call TRBD1 (5 bases). V lost 2 bases to trimming and J lost 6 bases, with 10 bases between them. The CDR3 totals 14 residues. Germline assignment: CDR1 SEHNR and CDR2 FQNEAQ (reference sequence).